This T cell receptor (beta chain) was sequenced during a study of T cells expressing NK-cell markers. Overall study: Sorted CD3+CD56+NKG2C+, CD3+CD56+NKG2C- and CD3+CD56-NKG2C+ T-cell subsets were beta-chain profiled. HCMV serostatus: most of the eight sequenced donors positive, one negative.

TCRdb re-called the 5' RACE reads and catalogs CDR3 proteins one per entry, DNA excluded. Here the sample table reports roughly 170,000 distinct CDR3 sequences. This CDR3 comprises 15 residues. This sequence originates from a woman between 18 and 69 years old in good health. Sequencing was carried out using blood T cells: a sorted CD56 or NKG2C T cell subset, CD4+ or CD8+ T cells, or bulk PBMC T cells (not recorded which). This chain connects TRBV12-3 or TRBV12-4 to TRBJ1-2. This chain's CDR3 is CASSFKAAQPYGYTF.